The clone carrying this T cell receptor beta chain appeared many times. Its antigen is undetermined. Every patient was untreated before thyroid surgery. As processed by the authors: Clinicopathological groups differed in CDR3, with these differences serving to build a distant-metastasis classifier for papillary thyroid cancer. TCRdb re-called clones from the PCR reads using MiXCR. In this record, the V and J calls reflect TCRdb's handling and not the investigators' own analysis. This sample has 70,000 or so clones; 12% to 15% occur once, and the top ten carry 6.5%. The CDR3 loop spans 14 amino acids. The ends were cut back, 5 bases at V and 1 base at J, with 11 bases in the middle. Germline CDR1 SEHNR, CDR2 FQNEAQ (reference sequence). These data come from a study of metastatic and nonmetastatic thyroid tumors. Overall study context: Where malignant and benign thyroid patients were concerned, repertoires were compared across blood and tumor or nodule tissue.

Study-level results: It was reported that TCR beta diversity was significantly higher in malignant thyroid tumors than benign nodules, in blood and tumor.

The chain carries TRBV7-9 and TRBJ2-5; D perhaps matches TRBD1 (6 bases). The origin of this receptor is a male donor with papillary thyroid cancer or a benign thyroid nodule (not recorded which). Some clones in this sample may be carry-over from other donors' samples. The sample taken for sequencing was blood. The CDR3, as DNA: TGTGCCAGCAGCATCGGGACAACCCAAGAGACCCAGTACTTC. This codes for CASSIGTTQETQYF.